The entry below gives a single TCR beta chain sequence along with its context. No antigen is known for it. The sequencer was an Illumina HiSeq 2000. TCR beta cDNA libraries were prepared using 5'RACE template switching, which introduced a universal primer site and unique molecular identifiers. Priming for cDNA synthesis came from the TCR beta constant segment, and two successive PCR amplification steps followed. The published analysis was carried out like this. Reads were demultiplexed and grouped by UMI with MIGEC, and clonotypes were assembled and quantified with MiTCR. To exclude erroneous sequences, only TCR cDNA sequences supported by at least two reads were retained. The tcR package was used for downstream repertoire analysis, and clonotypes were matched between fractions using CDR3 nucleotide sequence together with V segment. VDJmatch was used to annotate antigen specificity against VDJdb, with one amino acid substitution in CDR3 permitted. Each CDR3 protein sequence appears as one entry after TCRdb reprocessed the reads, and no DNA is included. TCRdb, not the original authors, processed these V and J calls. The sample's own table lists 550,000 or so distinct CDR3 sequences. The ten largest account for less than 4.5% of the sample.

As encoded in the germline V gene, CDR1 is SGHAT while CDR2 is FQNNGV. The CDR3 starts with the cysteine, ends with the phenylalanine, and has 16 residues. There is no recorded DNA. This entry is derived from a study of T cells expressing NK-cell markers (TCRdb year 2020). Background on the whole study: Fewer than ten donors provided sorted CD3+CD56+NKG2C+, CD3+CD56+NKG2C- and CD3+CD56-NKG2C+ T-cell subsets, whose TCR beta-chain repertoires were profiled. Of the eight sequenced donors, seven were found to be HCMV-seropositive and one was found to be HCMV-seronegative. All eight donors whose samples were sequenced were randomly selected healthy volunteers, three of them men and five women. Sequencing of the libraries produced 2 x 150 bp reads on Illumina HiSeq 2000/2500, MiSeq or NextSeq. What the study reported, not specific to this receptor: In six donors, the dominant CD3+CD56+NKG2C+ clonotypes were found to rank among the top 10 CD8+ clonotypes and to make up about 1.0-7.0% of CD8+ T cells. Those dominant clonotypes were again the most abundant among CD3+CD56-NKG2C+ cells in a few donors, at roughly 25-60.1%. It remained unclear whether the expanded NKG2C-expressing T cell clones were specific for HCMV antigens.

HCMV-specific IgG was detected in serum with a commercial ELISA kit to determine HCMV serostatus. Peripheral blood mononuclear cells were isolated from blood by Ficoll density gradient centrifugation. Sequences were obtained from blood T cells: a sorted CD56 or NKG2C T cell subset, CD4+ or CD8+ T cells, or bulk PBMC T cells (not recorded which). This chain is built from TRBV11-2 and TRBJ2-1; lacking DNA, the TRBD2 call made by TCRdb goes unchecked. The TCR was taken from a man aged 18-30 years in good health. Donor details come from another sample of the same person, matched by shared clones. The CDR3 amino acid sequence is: CASSSGRAGGHNEQFF.